This T cell receptor beta chain was found in a study of T cell responses to AZD1222 COVID-19 vaccine. Study overall: Second-dose intervals near 4 or 12 weeks were combined.

Profiled with immunoSEQ multiplex PCR; TCRdb holds only in-frame clones, not every one. The sample lists about 130,000 clones, 80% to 90% occurring once. A single count supports this clone. At one end, the junction sequence differs from germline, possibly due to a read error. The CDR3 runs 14 residues. Germline assignment: CDR1 SGHTA and CDR2 FQGTGA. V is TRBV7-3 and J is TRBJ1-1; D call uncertain. The material was peripheral blood, obtained on day 0 of AZD1222 vaccination. This TCR was recovered from an adult in good health. The CDR3 protein is CASSLTGRNTEAFF. The CDR3 DNA sequence: TGTGCCAGCAGCCTAACGGGAAGAAACACTGAAGCTTTCTTT. Looking up the rest from reference TRBV7-3 and TRBJ1-1 gives the full variable domain: GAGVSQTPSNKVTEKGKYVELRCDPISGHTALYWYRQSLGQGPEFLIYFQGTGAADDSGLPNDRFFAVRPEGSVSTLKIQRTERGDSAVYLCASSLTGRNTEAFFGQGTRLTVV.